This TCR beta chain was profiled in a study of CD8 T cells in ankylosing spondylitis (dated by TCRdb to between 2016 and 2019). As for the study more broadly: The study profiled T cell receptor beta repertoires in healthy donors and ankylosing spondylitis patients to find disease-linked TCR variants. Samples of peripheral blood were taken, and for ankylosing spondylitis patients, synovial fluid was collected as well. The full study cohort comprised around 23 ankylosing spondylitis patients and roughly 110 healthy donors. Findings and caveats that apply to the study as a whole: According to the report, matched synovial fluid samples from ankylosing spondylitis patients were significantly enriched for the disease-linked clones. Blood from ankylosing spondylitis patients appeared to be characterized by a TCR beta motif composed of about 8 highly homologous amino acid variants. The disease-linked clones had a CD8+ phenotype and were found at relatively low frequencies in peripheral blood. Some TCR beta motif variants had previously been reported in synovial fluid and blood of reactive arthritis patients, which suggested common disease-initiation mechanisms.

Clipping removes 5 bases from V and 7 bases from J, with 10 as the unmatched junction base count. Sequences SEHNR (CDR1) and FQNEAQ (CDR2) are obtained from the germline V gene (reference sequence). Including the terminal cysteine and phenylalanine, the CDR3 comprises 15 residues. Only CDR3 DNA is held: 45 bases, read in frame from base 1. To note about this clonotype: What this receptor recognizes is not known. No base quality information exists; no much larger clone differs at one position.

Reads for this sample came from an Illumina HiSeq 2500. TCR beta libraries were prepared by quantitative 5'-RACE with molecular barcodes. The authors' pipeline ran thus. To identify disease-linked TCR variants, a new computational method was used, one built on a probabilistic model of VDJ rearrangement. The raw public reads went through TCRdb reprocessing: fastp at Q25, MiXCR clone calling, in-frame beta chains kept. Entries that share a CDR3 protein sequence are merged under the most common genes and DNA. The V and J calls and clone size come from TCRdb's table, not from the authors' own analysis. Present in this sample are more than 150,000 distinct CDR3 sequences, 10% to 15% of which were seen just once. The ten largest account for approximately 9.9% of the sample.

The sequence was obtained from a female donor with ankylosing spondylitis or in good health (not recorded which). Material: blood, either unsorted or a sorted T cell fraction (not recorded which). The chain was built from TRBV7-9 and TRBJ2-1; 8 bases in the middle match TRBD2. The base sequence is TGTGCCAGCAGCCCTCTCCCCACTAGCGGTAATGAGCAGTTCTTC. The translation is CASSPLPTSGNEQFF.